The 31 T cell receptor beta chains reported below all come from one sample, sequenced in a study of cytomegalovirus exposure and HLA in healthy donors. The PCR had 60 Vbeta and 13 Jbeta primers. Assay used: immunoSEQ multiplex PCR; TCRdb lists only in-frame clones, some missing. The sample carries around 97,000 clones, around 60% recorded once. Material for sequencing was PBMCs. Source of these receptors: a woman aged 45-65 years in good health and CMV-seronegative.

The CDR3 DNA follows: TGTGCCAGCAGTCTTCTTAGACAGGGTGTAGGCTACAATGAGCAGTTCTTC. It translates to CASSLLRQGVGYNEQFF. The chain recombines TRBV27 with TRBJ2-1; 7 bases agree with TRBD1. The CDR3 contains 17 residues. With 5 bases clipped from V and 3 bases from J, the junction kept 13 bases outside the gene matches. Germline assignment: CDR1 MNHEY and CDR2 SMNVEV (reference sequence).

This clone was recorded a few times. This chain uses TRBV28 with TRBJ1-5; TRBD1 agrees at 12 bases. V trimming: 8 bases; J trimming: 4 bases; junction bases outside the gene matches: 12. The CDR3 runs to 17 residues. Germline V gene data show CDR1 as MDHEN and CDR2 as SYDVKM. The DNA of the CDR3 is TGTGCCAGCTCCGCGATGGGACAGGGGGCAGGAAATCAGCCCCAGCATTTT. It specifies CASSAMGQGAGNQPQHF.

A few counts support this clone. The genes are TRBV19 and TRBJ1-1; a weak D match, TRBD1 (6 bases). V lost 3 bases, J lost 3 bases, and 14 bases lay in between. The germline CDR1 and CDR2 sequences are LNHDA and SQIVND (reference sequence). The CDR3 runs 15 residues. For the CDR3, the DNA is TGTGCCAGTAGTATTCAACAGGGCGTTTACACTGAAGCTTTCTTT. Translated: CASSIQQGVYTEAFF.

There are a few counts of this clone. J is TRBJ2-5 and V is TRBV28; D gene unclear. The V end lost 5 bases, the J end lost 1 base, and 11 bases lay between the germline ends. Germline V gene data show CDR1 as MDHEN and CDR2 as SYDVKM. The CDR3 contains 14 residues. The CDR3: CASSPLQRQETQYF. The CDR3 region has the DNA TGTGCCAGCAGTCCCCTTCAGCGCCAAGAGACCCAGTACTTC. Full variable domain (rest looked up from reference TRBV28 and TRBJ2-5): DVKVTQSSRYLVKRTGEKVFLECVQDMDHENMFWYRQDPGLGLRLIYFSYDVKMKEKGDIPEGYSVSREKKERFSLILESASTNQTSMYLCASSPLQRQETQYFGPGTRLLVL.

This sequence joins TRBV27 and TRBJ1-2; 8 bases fit TRBD1. The V segment lost 2 bases and the J segment 4 bases; nucleotides outside the gene matches: 9. Germline loops: CDR1 MNHEY, CDR2 SMNVEV (reference sequence). There are 16 residues in the CDR3. CDR3 residues: CASSLKGRGRGYGYTF. In DNA form, the CDR3 reads TGTGCCAGCAGTTTAAAGGGCAGGGGGCGCGGCTATGGCTACACCTTC.

The V and J genes are TRBV10-3 and TRBJ2-7; 8 bases line up with TRBD2. Germline V gives CDR1 ENHRY, CDR2 SYGVKD. The CDR3 runs 15 residues. V was pared by 6 bases and J by 2 bases, with 9 bases of the junction left unmatched. The CDR3 region has the DNA TGTGCCATCAGCACAACGACTAGCGAGACCTACGAGCAGTACTTC. This gives the protein CAISTTTSETYEQYF.

This clone was detected only a few times. The chain is built from TRBV6-5 and TRBJ1-5; 7 bases are shared with TRBD1. V dropped 0 bases and J dropped 5; count of bases not matched to a gene: 1. Germline V CDR1 and CDR2: MNHEY, SVGAGI. The CDR3 runs to 14 residues. CDR3 loop: CASSYSQGDQPQHF. The CDR3, as DNA: TGTGCCAGCAGTTACTCGCAGGGGGATCAGCCCCAGCATTTT.

This chain uses TRBV6-1 with TRBJ2-5, with 9 positions matching TRBD1. V was pared by 5 bases and J by 6 bases, with 7 bases of the junction left unmatched. CDR3 length equals 14 residues. Germline lookup yields CDR1 MNHNS and CDR2 SASEGT. The chain's CDR3 is CASSLDRGKKTQYF. For the CDR3, the DNA is TGTGCCAGCAGTCTAGACAGGGGGAAAAAGACCCAGTACTTC.

The chain joins TRBV28 to TRBJ2-7; D not resolved. Trimming pared 6 bases from V and 3 bases from J, leaving 6 bases between. This CDR3 contains 11 residues. CDR1 and CDR2 (germline): MDHEN, SYDVKM. This chain's CDR3 is CASSNNYEQYF. CDR3 nucleotides: TGTGCCAGCAGCAACAACTACGAGCAGTACTTC.

This clone has more than one count but fewer than ten. This chain joins TRBV5-5 and TRBJ2-3, with TRBD1 matching over 8 bases. The CDR3 consists of 15 residues. The germline V gene encodes CDR1 SGHKS and CDR2 YYEKEE (reference sequence). Trimming took 4 bases from V and 1 from J; bases not matched to a gene: 5. The CDR3 nucleotides are TGTGCCAGCAGCCGACAGGGGAGCGGCACAGATACGCAGTATTTT. This gives the protein CASSRQGSGTDTQYF. The complete variable domain, with remaining parts taken from reference TRBV5-5 and TRBJ2-3, reads DAGVTQSPTHLIKTRGQQVTLRCSPISGHKSVSWYQQVLGQGPQFIFQYYEKEERGRGNFPDRFSARQFPNYSSELNVNALLLGDSALYLCASSRQGSGTDTQYFGPGTRLTVL.

The rearrangement joins TRBV5-1 to TRBJ1-2, with D unclear. V lost 1 base and J lost 8, with 18 bases in between. Germline V gene sequence: CDR1 SGHRS, CDR2 YFSETQ. CDR3 size: 15 residues. The CDR3 DNA reads TGCGCCAGCAGCTTGATGACCGGGGATGCAGGCGGCTACACCTTC. Residues: CASSLMTGDAGGYTF.

A few counts support this clone. The chain employs TRBV30 and TRBJ2-7, with a weak D call TRBD2 (5 bases). The CDR3 contains 13 residues. V lost 0 bases to trimming and J lost 7 bases, with 13 bases between them. Per germline, CDR1 GTSNPN and CDR2 SVGIG (reference sequence). CDR3 nucleotides: TGTGCCTGGAGTGTTGCGGCATCGGGAGAGCAGTACTTC. Protein sequence: CAWSVAASGEQYF.

The table lists this clone with a few counts. The chain carries TRBV6-5 and TRBJ2-2; D possibly corresponds to TRBD2 (5 bases). Germline assignment: CDR1 MNHEY and CDR2 SVGAGI. CDR3 length: 15 residues. V was cut by 0 bases and J by 1 base, with 6 bases left in between. The CDR3 sequence is CASSYSDWNTGELFF. In nucleotides, the CDR3 is TGTGCCAGCAGTTACTCGGACTGGAACACCGGGGAGCTGTTTTTT.

This chain links TRBV4-1 with TRBJ2-7, with TRBD1 matching 11 bases. Losses at the gene ends were 1 base for V and 2 bases for J; bases not matched to a gene: 4. The CDR3 length is 16 residues. The germline gives CDR1 MGHRA, CDR2 YSYEKL. CDR3: CASSQGRGQGAYEQYF. CDR3 coding DNA: TGCGCCAGCAGCCAAGGGAGGGGACAGGGGGCCTACGAGCAGTACTTC.

This clone was picked up one time. The CDR3 bases are TGTGCCATCAGTCCTGGCGGCCCCTACGAGCAGTACTTC. Its translation: CAISPGGPYEQYF. The chain uses TRBV10-3 and TRBJ2-7; D not certain. Trimming left V 5 bases short and J 2 bases short, with 10 bases between. The CDR3 sequence is 13 residues long. Per the germline V gene, CDR1 is ENHRY and CDR2 is SYGVKD.

The chain uses TRBV4-1 and TRBJ2-1, with 11 bases that match TRBD2. The CDR3 runs 18 residues. The trim removed 3 bases at V and 2 bases at J, leaving 9 bases unmatched. Looked up from germline, CDR1 is MGHRA and CDR2 is YSYEKL. CDR3 coding DNA: TGCGCCAGCAGCCAGGACAGGCTACTAGCGGGAGCCTACAATGAGCAGTTCTTC. This sequence encodes CASSQDRLLAGAYNEQFF.

This clone appeared a single time. J is TRBJ2-1 and V is TRBV5-4; 10 bases fit TRBD2. V was pared by 5 bases and J by 4 bases, with 6 bases of the junction left unmatched. The CDR3 spans 15 residues. Germline V gene sequence: CDR1 SGHNT, CDR2 YYREEE (reference sequence). This chain's CDR3 is CASRGSGRAYNEQFF. In DNA, the CDR3 is TGTGCCAGCAGAGGAAGCGGGAGGGCTTACAATGAGCAGTTCTTC.

This chain uses TRBV13 with TRBJ2-2; TRBD1 might be the D (6 bases). In germline, CDR1 is PRHDT, CDR2 FYEKMQ (reference sequence). This CDR3 is 13 amino acids long. Trimming took off 5 bases at V and 8 bases at J, with 12 bases between the two ends. CDR3 region: CASSAYRVGELFF. CDR3 bases: TGTGCCAGCAGCGCCTACAGGGTTGGGGAGCTGTTTTTT.

This clone was seen only a few times. The J gene is TRBJ1-1, the V gene TRBV11-3, with a tentative D call TRBD1 (5 bases). This CDR3 is built from 12 residues. V dropped 5 bases and J dropped 9 bases, with 13 bases sitting between them. Germline CDR1 is SGHNT and CDR2 is YENEEA. CDR3 nucleotide sequence: TGTGCCAGCAGCACCCAGGGAAGCCAAGCTTTCTTT. It codes for CASSTQGSQAFF.

This clone was observed a few times. This chain connects TRBV7-3 to TRBJ2-1; D perhaps matches TRBD1 (6 bases). V lost 6 bases and J 5 bases, leaving 17 bases between the germline ends. The CDR3 runs to 15 residues. The germline CDR1 and CDR2 sequences are SGHTA and FQGTGA. In nucleotides, the CDR3 is TGTGCCAGCAGTCAGGGGTCTAGTTCTAACAATGAGCAGTTCTTC. Its translation: CASSQGSSSNNEQFF.

This chain uses TRBV19 with TRBJ1-3, with D uncertain. Germline CDR1 and CDR2: LNHDA and SQIVND (reference sequence). Trimming removed 3 bases from V and 0 bases from J, with 18 bases in between. CDR3 length: 18 amino acids. The CDR3 region has the DNA TGTGCCAGTAGTATTCGAACAGACCTGTTGTCCTCTGGAAACACCATATATTTT. It translates to CASSIRTDLLSSGNTIYF.

The J gene is TRBJ2-7, the V gene TRBV15, with 7 positions matching TRBD1. Trimming cost V 9 bases and J 0 bases; bases outside gene matches: 5. Germline V lookup: CDR1 LNHNV, CDR2 YYDKDF (reference sequence). The CDR3 runs 13 residues. The CDR3, as DNA: TGTGCCACGAAGACAGGGAACTCCTACGAGCAGTACTTC. This gives the protein CATKTGNSYEQYF. The full variable domain, its missing parts supplied by reference TRBV15 and TRBJ2-7, is DAMVIQNPRYQVTQFGKPVTLSCSQTLNHNVMYWYQQKSSQAPKLLFHYYDKDFNNEADTPDNFQSRRPNTSFCFLDIRSPGLGDTAMYLCATKTGNSYEQYFGPGTRLTVT.

In this sample, this clone turned up once. The V and J genes are TRBV7-9 and TRBJ2-7; the D is unclear. V was pared by 5 bases and J by 0 bases, with 8 bases between. Germline values: CDR1 SEHNR, CDR2 FQNEAQ (reference sequence). This CDR3 contains 13 residues. CDR3 sequence: CASSGLSSYEQYF. DNA of the CDR3: TGTGCCAGCAGCGGGCTGAGCTCCTACGAGCAGTACTTC.

V gene TRBV27 combines with J gene TRBJ2-1; unclear D gene. Germline CDR1 is MNHEY and CDR2 is SMNVEV (reference sequence). Trimming took 0 bases from V and 7 from J, leaving 7 bases between them. The length of the CDR3 is 13 residues. The CDR3 bases are TGTGCCAGCAGTTTATCCCGGGTAAATGAGCAGTTCTTC. Residues: CASSLSRVNEQFF.

This clone was found once. This chain connects TRBV6-5 to TRBJ1-1, with D tentatively TRBD1 (6 bases). The germline V and J ends were trimmed by 4 bases and 4 bases, with 19 bases remaining between them. Germline V gives CDR1 MNHEY, CDR2 SVGAGI. CDR3 length: 16 amino acids. CDR3 protein: CASSSYREGIGTEAFF. DNA of the CDR3: TGTGCCAGCAGTTCCTACAGGGAGGGTATAGGCACTGAAGCTTTCTTT.

The rearrangement joins TRBV2 to TRBJ2-1; D unresolved. This CDR3 region has 11 residues. Trimming cost V 4 bases and J 6 bases, with 4 bases left between them. Germline V gene lookup returns CDR1 SNHLY and CDR2 FYNNEI. The chain's CDR3 is CASSVINEQFF. For the CDR3, the DNA is TGTGCCAGCAGTGTTATCAATGAGCAGTTCTTC.

This clone was recorded once. This rearrangement joins TRBV7-9 to TRBJ2-1, with 7 bases fitting TRBD1. This CDR3 region has 18 residues. After removal of 5 bases from V and 0 bases from J, the junction contained 13 bases not matched to a gene. Germline V gene sequence: CDR1 SEHNR, CDR2 FQNEAQ (reference sequence). The CDR3 region is CASSGSTGALTSYNEQFF. CDR3 sequence (DNA): TGTGCCAGCAGCGGGTCCACAGGGGCTCTTACCTCCTACAATGAGCAGTTCTTC.

This clone was counted a few times. The chain recombines TRBV30 with TRBJ1-1; weak D call: TRBD1 (5 bases). The ends were cut back, 4 bases at V and 6 bases at J, with 21 bases in the middle. Looked up from germline, CDR1 is GTSNPN and CDR2 is SVGIG (reference sequence). The CDR3 runs 15 residues. Here the CDR3 DNA reads TGTGCCTGGACAATTACCTTCCAGGGATCGCCTGAAGCTTTCTTT. This sequence encodes CAWTITFQGSPEAFF.

The V call is TRBV15, the J call TRBJ2-2; the D gene is possibly TRBD1 (6 bases). CDR3 length equals 13 residues. Germline assignment: CDR1 LNHNV and CDR2 YYDKDF (reference sequence). V was cut by 5 bases and J by 9 bases, with 13 bases left in between. The DNA for the CDR3 is TGTGCCACCAGCGGCTCCAGGGGTAGGGAGCTGTTTTTT. Residues: CATSGSRGRELFF.

This clone was detected only a few times. The V gene is TRBV13, the J gene TRBJ2-6, with TRBD1 identical over 12 bases. Trimming at V came to 3 bases and at J to 2 bases, leaving 8 bases not matched to a gene. The CDR3 is 19 residues long. Germline V gene lookup returns CDR1 PRHDT and CDR2 FYEKMQ (reference sequence). This chain's CDR3 is CASSLEGQGAPTGANVLTF. CDR3 coding DNA: TGTGCCAGCAGCTTGGAGGGACAGGGGGCCCCAACTGGGGCCAACGTCCTGACTTTC.

This sequence joins TRBV29-1 and TRBJ2-5; 8 bases are shared with TRBD2. With the DNA end fitting TRBJ2-7 better, the J assignment may be wrong. This CDR3 spans 11 amino acids. CDR1 and CDR2 (germline): SQVTM, ANQGSEA. DNA of the CDR3: TGCAGCGTTCGGGGGGGGCACGAGCAGTACTTC. It is translated as CSVRGGHEQYF.